What follows are 22 T cell receptor beta chains derived from one specimen sequenced in a study of CD8+ T cells in alopecia areata. Sequencing used cDNA as its template, made by extracting RNA and reverse transcribing it. The repertoire was sequenced with immunoSEQ multiplex PCR; TCRdb's copy has only in-frame clones and lacks some. Here the sample spans more than 150,000 clones, approximately 56% being singletons. Sample: CD4+ T cells sorted from blood, taken at week 0. Source of these receptors: a human donor with alopecia areata.

The chain is built from TRBV27 and TRBJ1-2; D perhaps matches TRBD1 (6 bases). The V gene lost 5 bases and the J gene lost 8 bases, with 12 bases spanning the gap. The CDR3 contains 12 residues. Per germline, CDR1 MNHEY and CDR2 SMNVEV (reference sequence). The CDR3 loop is CASSTGLGGYTF. The CDR3 DNA sequence: TGTGCCAGCAGTACAGGGTTGGGGGGCTACACCTTC.

This clone has a handful of counts. This chain uses TRBV29-1 with TRBJ2-7; tentative D call: TRBD1 (5 bases). Germline-derived CDR1 and CDR2 are SQVTM and ANQGSEA. This CDR3 region has 12 residues. Trimming removed 4 bases at V and 3 bases at J, with 10 bases between. In DNA form, the CDR3 reads TGCAGCGTTGGACAGCTAGGCTACGAGCAGTACTTC. Translating it yields CSVGQLGYEQYF.

The rearrangement uses TRBV25-1 and TRBJ1-2; 12 bases are a match to TRBD1. The V gene's germline CDR1 is MGHDK and CDR2 SYGVNS. This CDR3 is built from 14 residues. V lost 5 bases and J lost 6; bases outside the gene matches: 4. In nucleotides, the CDR3 is TGTGCCAGCAGTACGCGGGACAGGGGGCATGGCTACACCTTC. It is translated as CASSTRDRGHGYTF.

In its sample, this clone was seen a few times. This chain uses TRBV25-1 with TRBJ1-4, with D possibly being TRBD1 (6 bases). This CDR3 contains 16 residues. V was pared by 4 bases and J by 2 bases, with 14 bases between. The germline V gene has CDR1 MGHDK and CDR2 SYGVNS. The chain's CDR3 is CASSGLAGATNEKLFF. The CDR3 region has the DNA TGTGCCAGCAGTGGACTCGCAGGGGCGACTAATGAAAAACTGTTTTTT. Full variable domain (rest looked up from reference TRBV25-1 and TRBJ1-4): EADIYQTPRYLVIGTGKKITLECSQTMGHDKMYWYQQDPGMELHLIHYSYGVNSTEKGDLSSESTVSRIRTEHFPLTLESARPSHTSQYLCASSGLAGATNEKLFFGSGTQLSVL.

The rearrangement links TRBV5-4 to TRBJ2-1; possibly TRBD2 for D (6 bases). This CDR3 contains 13 residues. Trimming took off 0 bases at V and 7 bases at J, with 8 bases between the two ends. Germline values: CDR1 SGHNT, CDR2 YYREEE (reference sequence). CDR3 bases: TGTGCCAGCAGCTTGGTGGGGGGAAATGAGCAGTTCTTC. It codes for CASSLVGGNEQFF.

The chain recombines TRBV29-1 with TRBJ1-1; TRBD1 might be the D (6 bases). The CDR3 contains 14 residues. The germline CDR1 and CDR2 sequences are SQVTM and ANQGSEA. Deletions cut 3 bases from V and 4 bases from J, with 15 bases between. CDR3 in amino acids: CSVDRDNFITEAFF. The CDR3 DNA reads TGCAGCGTTGACCGGGACAATTTTATCACTGAAGCTTTCTTT. Filled out from reference TRBV29-1 and TRBJ1-1, the complete variable domain reads SAVISQKPSRDICQRGTSLTIQCQVDSQVTMMFWYRQQPGQSLTLIATANQGSEATYESGFVIDKFPISRPNLTFSTLTVSNMSPEDSSIYLCSVDRDNFITEAFFGQGTRLTVV.

V and J are TRBV27 and TRBJ1-2; maybe TRBD1 (5 bases). CDR1 is MNHEY and CDR2 is SMNVEV in the germline V gene (reference sequence). The CDR3 length is 20 residues. Trimming took off 6 bases at V and 3 bases at J, with 32 bases between the two ends. The chain's CDR3 is CASSLRQASARDGFYYGYTF. CDR3 DNA sequence: TGTGCCAGCAGCCTTAGGCAGGCGTCGGCCAGGGATGGTTTCTACTATGGCTACACCTTC.

The chain joins TRBV29-1 to TRBJ1-2; 7 nucleotides match TRBD1. The germline V gene encodes CDR1 SQVTM and CDR2 ANQGSEA. The ends lost 4 bases at V and 6 bases at J; junction bases unmatched: 5. This CDR3 is built from 12 residues. CDR3 region: CSVGARGNGYTF. In DNA, the CDR3 is TGCAGCGTTGGGGCCAGGGGGAATGGCTACACCTTC.

This clone was seen a handful of times. The chain employs TRBV29-1 and TRBJ1-4; no clear D. This CDR3 has 12 amino acids. Germline V lookup: CDR1 SQVTM, CDR2 ANQGSEA. The V gene lost 4 bases and the J gene lost 10 bases, with 13 bases spanning the gap. The DNA for the CDR3 is TGCAGCGTTGGGCAGGTGGCTGGAAAACTGTTTTTT. Its protein is CSVGQVAGKLFF. Using reference TRBV29-1 and TRBJ1-4 for the parts outside the CDR3, the full variable domain is SAVISQKPSRDICQRGTSLTIQCQVDSQVTMMFWYRQQPGQSLTLIATANQGSEATYESGFVIDKFPISRPNLTFSTLTVSNMSPEDSSIYLCSVGQVAGKLFFGSGTQLSVL.

This chain links TRBV7-9 with TRBJ1-2; D is undetermined. V was trimmed by 5 bases and J by 4 bases, leaving 8 bases between them. Germline V gene lookup returns CDR1 SEHNR and CDR2 FQNEAQ (reference sequence). The CDR3 contains 12 residues. CDR3 region: CASSPQRYGYTF. CDR3 DNA: TGTGCCAGCAGCCCTCAGCGCTATGGCTACACCTTC.

This clone was recorded a few times. The gene calls are TRBV10-3 and TRBJ2-7; perhaps TRBD1 as D (8 bases). The germline CDR1 and CDR2 sequences are ENHRY and SYGVKD. CDR3 length: 15 amino acids. V was trimmed by 3 bases and J by 4 bases, leaving 16 bases between them. CDR3 sequence reads: CAISDLTGEGYEQYF. CDR3 DNA sequence: TGTGCCATCAGTGACTTGACAGGGGAGGGTTACGAGCAGTACTTC.

This clone was observed a few times. The rearrangement joins TRBV29-1 to TRBJ2-7; TRBD1 matches 10 bases. The trim removed 6 bases at V and 5 bases at J, leaving 10 bases unmatched. Germline V CDR1 and CDR2: SQVTM, ANQGSEA. CDR3 length equals 14 residues. CDR3 residues: CSVSGTGVIHEQYF. The CDR3 DNA reads TGCAGCGTAAGCGGGACAGGGGTTATCCACGAGCAGTACTTC.

The rearrangement joins TRBV30 to TRBJ2-2; D may be TRBD2 (6 bases). Germline values: CDR1 GTSNPN, CDR2 SVGIG (reference sequence). Trimming cost V 3 bases and J 5 bases, with 19 bases left between them. The CDR3 has 16 residues. The DNA for the CDR3 is TGTGCCTGGAGGCGCCGCGGGGCCCTAGGGACCGGGGAGCTGTTTTTT. Translating gives CAWRRRGALGTGELFF. The whole variable domain, remainder taken from reference TRBV30 and TRBJ2-2, is SQTIHQWPATLVQPVGSPLSLECTVEGTSNPNLYWYRQAAGRGLQLLFYSVGIGQISSEVPQNLSASRPQDRQFILSSKKLLLSDSGFYLCAWRRRGALGTGELFFGEGSRLTVL.

This clone has more than one count but fewer than ten. The chain uses TRBV5-1 and TRBJ1-2; TRBD1 matches at 8 bases. V trimming: 3 bases; J trimming: 8 bases; junction bases outside the gene matches: 9. The CDR3 contains 14 residues. CDR1 is SGHRS and CDR2 is YFSETQ in the germline V gene. DNA of the CDR3: TGCGCCAGCAGCTCTTACCAGGGGGCGGGAGGCTACACCTTC. Translating it yields CASSSYQGAGGYTF.

The chain has TRBV6-5 and TRBJ1-2, with 9 bases matching TRBD1. CDR3 size: 14 residues. From germline, CDR1 is MNHEY and CDR2 SVGAGI. The junction had 2 bases not matched to a gene; V was cut back by 3 bases and J by 3 bases. As DNA, the CDR3 is TGTGCCAGCAGTTATTGGGACAGGGACTATGGCTACACCTTC. It specifies CASSYWDRDYGYTF.

The V and J genes are TRBV6-6 and TRBJ2-7; 8 bases map to TRBD2. Germline V gene lookup returns CDR1 MNHNY and CDR2 SVGAGI (reference sequence). V gave up 6 bases and J gave up 2 bases; unmatched junction bases: 9. This CDR3 has 15 amino acids. The CDR3 nucleotides read TGTGCCAGCAGGAATTTAGCGGGATTCGCCTACGAGCAGTACTTC. It encodes CASRNLAGFAYEQYF.

The chain joins TRBV25-1 to TRBJ2-3; tentatively, D is TRBD1 or TRBD2 (5 bases each). Trimming removed 6 bases at V and 4 bases at J, with 14 bases between. In germline, CDR1 is MGHDK, CDR2 SYGVNS. The CDR3 is 14 residues long. DNA for the CDR3: TGTGCCAGCAGGAAGGGGAGTCCCGCAGATACGCAGTATTTT. The encoded protein is CASRKGSPADTQYF.

The chain has TRBV5-1 and TRBJ2-2; 8 nucleotides line up with TRBD2. This CDR3 is built from 16 residues. Germline CDR1 is SGHRS and CDR2 is YFSETQ. The J segment lost 0 bases and the V segment lost 4 bases, leaving 5 bases of the junction unmatched. CDR3 nucleotide sequence: TGCGCCAGCAGCCAATCGACTAGCGCGAACACCGGGGAGCTGTTTTTT. Amino acid sequence: CASSQSTSANTGELFF. The whole variable domain, filled in from reference TRBV5-1 and TRBJ2-2, reads KAGVTQTPRYLIKTRGQQVTLSCSPISGHRSVSWYQQTPGQGLQFLFEYFSETQRNKGNFPGRFSGRQFSNSRSEMNVSTLELGDSALYLCASSQSTSANTGELFFGEGSRLTVL.

This sequence joins TRBV30 and TRBJ2-2, with 7 bases fitting TRBD1. V dropped 2 bases and J dropped 5; count of bases not matched to a gene: 5. In germline, CDR1 is GTSNPN, CDR2 SVGIG (reference sequence). This CDR3 has 14 amino acids. The CDR3 protein is CAWSSGQWTGELFF. In DNA, the CDR3 is TGTGCCTGGAGTTCGGGACAGTGGACCGGGGAGCTGTTTTTT.

The rearrangement uses TRBV30 and TRBJ1-5, with D maybe TRBD1 (6 bases). The germline gives CDR1 GTSNPN, CDR2 SVGIG (reference sequence). Trimming shortened V by 4 bases and J by 4 bases, and 14 bases separated the two germline ends. The CDR3 extends over 14 amino acids. The CDR3 bases are TGTGCCTGGAAAAGCGGACAGTGGAATCAGCCCCAGCATTTT. Translated: CAWKSGQWNQPQHF.

The CDR3: CASSQWGGTGDTYEQYF. The CDR3 nucleotides are TGCGCCAGCAGCCAATGGGGCGGGACAGGGGATACTTACGAGCAGTACTTC. The chain combines TRBV4-1 with TRBJ2-7; the match to TRBD1 covers 10 bases. V was pared by 2 bases and J by 4 bases, with 11 bases of the junction left unmatched. This CDR3 has 17 residues. Germline V gene sequence: CDR1 MGHRA, CDR2 YSYEKL.

This clone was seen at least ten times. V and J are TRBV7-9 and TRBJ1-5, with D unclear. CDR3 length: 13 amino acids. Germline V lookup: CDR1 SEHNR, CDR2 FQNEAQ (reference sequence). Deletions cut 2 bases from V and 7 bases from J, with 9 bases between. CDR3 DNA sequence: TGTGCCAGCAGCTTATCTTCTGAACAGCCCCAGCATTTT. Residues: CASSLSSEQPQHF.